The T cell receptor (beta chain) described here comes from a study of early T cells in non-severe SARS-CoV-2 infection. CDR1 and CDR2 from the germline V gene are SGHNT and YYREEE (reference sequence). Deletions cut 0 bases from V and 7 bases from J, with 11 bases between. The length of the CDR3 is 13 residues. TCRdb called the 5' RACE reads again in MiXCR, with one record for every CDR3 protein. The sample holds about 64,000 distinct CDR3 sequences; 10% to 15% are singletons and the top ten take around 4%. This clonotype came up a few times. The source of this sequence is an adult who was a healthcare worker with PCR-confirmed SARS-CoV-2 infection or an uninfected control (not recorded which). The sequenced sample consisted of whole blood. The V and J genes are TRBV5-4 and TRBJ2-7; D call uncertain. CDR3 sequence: CASSLGPPQEQYF. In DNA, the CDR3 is TGTGCCAGCAGCTTGGGACCCCCCCAGGAGCAGTACTTC.